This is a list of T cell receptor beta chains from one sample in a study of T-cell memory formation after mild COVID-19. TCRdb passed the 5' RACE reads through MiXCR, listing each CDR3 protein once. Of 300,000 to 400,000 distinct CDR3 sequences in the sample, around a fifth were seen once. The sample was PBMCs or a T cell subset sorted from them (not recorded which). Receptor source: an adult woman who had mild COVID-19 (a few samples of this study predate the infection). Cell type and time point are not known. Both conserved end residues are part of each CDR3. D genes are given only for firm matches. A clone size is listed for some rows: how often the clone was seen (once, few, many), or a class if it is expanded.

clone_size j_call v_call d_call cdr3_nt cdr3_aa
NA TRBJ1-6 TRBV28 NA TGTGCCAGCAGTCTCTCCCTTTCAGGCATTAATTCACCCCTCCACTTT CASSLSLSGINSPLHF
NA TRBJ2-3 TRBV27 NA TGTGCCAGCAGGCTAGGTACCGGTACGCAGTATTTT CASRLGTGTQYF
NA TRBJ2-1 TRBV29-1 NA TGCAGCGTCTCGTCCGTCTTCTCCTACAATGAGCAGTTCTTC CSVSSVFSYNEQFF
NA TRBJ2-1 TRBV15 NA TGTGCCACCAGCAGAGATTGGGGTGAGCAGTTCTTC CATSRDWGEQFF
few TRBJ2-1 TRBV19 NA TGTGCCAGTAGTAGCTCTCTAGGAATTAGCGGTAGCTCCTACAATGAGCAGTTCTTC CASSSSLGISGSSYNEQFF
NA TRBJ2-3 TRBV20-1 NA TGCAGTGCTAGAGGGGTGACAGATACGCAGTATTTT CSARGVTDTQYF
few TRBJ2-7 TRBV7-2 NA TGTGCCAGCAGCAGACGCGGGTTCGTGGATCAGTACTTC CASSRRGFVDQYF
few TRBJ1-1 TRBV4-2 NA TGTGCCAGCAGCCAGAGGGGGGACACTGAAGCTTTCTTT CASSQRGDTEAFF
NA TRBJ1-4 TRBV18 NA TGTGCCAGCTCACCAATGGGTACGCGGCGAGAAAAACTGTTTTTT CASSPMGTRREKLFF
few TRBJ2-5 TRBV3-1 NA TGTGCCAGCAGCCAAGTCCCCCCGGCGGCTCAAGAGACCCAGTACTTC CASSQVPPAAQETQYF
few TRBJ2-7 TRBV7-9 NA TGTGCCAGCAGCTTAGTTAACGACCCTTACGAGCAGTACTTC CASSLVNDPYEQYF
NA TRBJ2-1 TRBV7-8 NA TGTGCCAGCAGTCAATATCTAGCAGTACCGGTTAATGAGCAGTTCTTC CASSQYLAVPVNEQFF
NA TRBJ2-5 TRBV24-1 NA TGTGCCACCCGGGGGAGGTCCCAAGAGACCCAGTACTTC CATRGRSQETQYF
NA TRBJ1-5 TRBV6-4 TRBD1 TGTGCCAGCAGTGACTCCGGGACAGGGGACCAGCCCCAGCATTTT CASSDSGTGDQPQHF
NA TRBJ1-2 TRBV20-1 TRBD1 TGCAGCACTTATGAGACAGGGGGACCCTATGGCTACACCTTC CSTYETGGPYGYTF
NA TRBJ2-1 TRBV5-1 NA TGCGCCAGCAGCTTGGAGTCTAGCCTATCCTACAATGAGCAGTTCTTC CASSLESSLSYNEQFF
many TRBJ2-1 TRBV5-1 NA TGCGCCAGCAGCTTGGCGGACTTCTACAATGAGCAGTTCTTC CASSLADFYNEQFF
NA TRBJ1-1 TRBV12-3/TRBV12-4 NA TGTGCCAGCAGTTTGACAACTTCCCCCGAAGCTTTCTTT CASSLTTSPEAFF
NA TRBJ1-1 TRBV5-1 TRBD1 TGCGCCAGCAGCGGGGACAGCCCACTTTTGGGAGCTTTCTTT CASSGDSPLLGAFF
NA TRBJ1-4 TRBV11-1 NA TGTGCCAGCACGCTCGGGATAGATGCAACTAATGAAAAACTGTTTTTT CASTLGIDATNEKLFF
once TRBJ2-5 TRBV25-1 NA TGTGCCAGCAGACGGGAGTCGGAGACCCAGTACTTC CASRRESETQYF
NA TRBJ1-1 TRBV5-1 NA TGCGCCAGCAGCTTGGACCGTCTAACTGAAGCTTTCTTT CASSLDRLTEAFF